Following are 16 T cell receptor beta chains from one sample sequenced in a study of T cell repertoires in cytomegalovirus infection (dated by TCRdb to the late 2010s). The sequencing machine was an Illumina HiSeq 1500. TCRdb trimmed the raw reads at Q25, called clones with MiXCR and kept productive beta chains. Identical CDR3 protein sequences are pooled into one entry, listed with their most common genes and DNA. Present in this sample are a few hundred thousand distinct CDR3 sequences, around 9.5% of which were seen just once. The ten biggest clones cover 3.5% to 4.5% of the sample. Source material: PBMCs. Source of these receptors: a human donor in good health (CMV status not recorded). Some clones in this sample may be carry-over from other donors' samples.

The sample holds a few counts of this clonotype. The chain carries TRBV24-1 and TRBJ1-5, with 9 bases fitting TRBD1. The germline gives CDR1 KGHDR, CDR2 SFDVKD. The trim removed 9 bases at V and 4 bases at J, leaving 6 bases unmatched. The CDR3 consists of 14 residues. The CDR3 coding sequence is TGTGCCACCCGCGGGACAGGGCTAAATCAGCCCCAGCATTTT. Its translation is CATRGTGLNQPQHF.

This clonotype was seen repeatedly, ten times or more. DNA for the CDR3: TGTGCCAGCAGCTTAAGAACTAGCGGGCCGTCTGACCACCCTTCAGATACGCAGTATTTT. This encodes CASSLRTSGPSDHPSDTQYF. This chain joins TRBV7-2 and TRBJ2-3; 9 nucleotides agree with TRBD2. J gave up 4 bases and V 2 bases, and 19 bases lay outside the gene matches. Germline V gives CDR1 SGHTA, CDR2 FQGNSA. The CDR3 extends over 20 amino acids. The whole variable domain, remainder taken from reference TRBV7-2 and TRBJ2-3, is GAGVSQSPSNKVTEKGKDVELRCDPISGHTALYWYRQSLGQGLEFLIYFQGNSAPDKSGLPSDRFSAERTGGSVSTLTIQRTQQEDSAVYLCASSLRTSGPSDHPSDTQYFGPGTRLTVL.

This clonotype was seen only a few times. This chain connects TRBV6-2 or TRBV6-3 to TRBJ2-2, with a possible D match to TRBD1 (6 bases). Germline loops: CDR1 MNHEY, CDR2 SVGEGT. The CDR3 has 14 residues. V gave up 5 bases and J gave up 3 bases, with 10 bases separating them. In nucleotides, the CDR3 is TGTGCCAGCAGTAAGGCAGGGGACACCGGGGAGCTGTTTTTT. It is translated as CASSKAGDTGELFF.

This clonotype appeared many times. The chain carries TRBV7-6 and TRBJ2-7, with 9 bases that match TRBD1. This CDR3 comprises 14 residues. Per germline, CDR1 SGHVS and CDR2 FNYEAQ. V trimming: 5 bases; J trimming: 4 bases; junction bases outside the gene matches: 6. CDR3: CASSPGTGIYEQYF. CDR3 DNA sequence: TGTGCCAGCAGCCCCGGGACAGGGATTTACGAGCAGTACTTC. Full variable domain (outside the CDR3, taken from reference TRBV7-6 and TRBJ2-7): GAGVSQSPRYKVTKRGQDVALRCDPISGHVSLYWYRQALGQGPEFLTYFNYEAQQDKSGLPNDRFSAERPEGSISTLTIQRTEQRDSAMYRCASSPGTGIYEQYFGPGTRLTVT.

This clonotype was detected many times. The chain is built from TRBV7-9 and TRBJ2-5, with 9 bases identical to TRBD1. The CDR3 runs to 16 residues. Germline-derived CDR1 and CDR2 are SEHNR and FQNEAQ (reference sequence). The ends lost 4 bases at V and 1 base at J; junction bases unmatched: 7. The CDR3 region has the DNA TGTGCCAGCAGCTATATGACAGGGGGGTTCCAAGAGACCCAGTACTTC. Translating gives CASSYMTGGFQETQYF.

This clonotype was detected many times. The J gene is TRBJ2-2, the V gene TRBV7-2; 12 bases align to TRBD2. This CDR3 contains 16 residues. With V trimmed by 2 bases and J by 9 bases, 7 bases remained unmatched. Germline lookup yields CDR1 SGHTA and CDR2 FQGNSA. The CDR3 loop reads CASSLLASGGARELFF. CDR3 DNA: TGTGCCAGCAGCTTACTGGCTAGCGGGGGGGCGCGGGAGCTGTTTTTT.

This clonotype was recorded at least ten times. The chain is built from TRBV23-1 and TRBJ1-1, with D unresolved. TRBV23-1 is placed among ORFs of uncertain function. The CDR3 contains 10 residues. With 6 bases removed from V and 6 bases from J, the gap between germline ends came to 5 bases. The CDR3 DNA sequence: TGCGCCAGCAGGAAGTCTGAAGCTTTCTTT. The encoded protein is CASRKSEAFF.

There are a few counts of this clonotype. The genes are TRBV20-1 and TRBJ1-1; D is perhaps TRBD1 (6 bases). CDR1 is DFQATT, CDR2 SNEGSKA, per germline (reference sequence). Trimming left V 2 bases short and J 1 base short, with 17 bases between. This CDR3 has 16 residues. CDR3 DNA: TGCAGTGCTAGACCTCCTGGTGGGGGCCCGAACACTGAAGCTTTCTTT. Amino acids: CSARPPGGGPNTEAFF.

This clonotype has at least ten counts. The chain has TRBV12-3 or TRBV12-4 and TRBJ1-5; no clear D. The V and J ends lost 2 bases and 6 bases respectively, with 23 bases between them. CDR3 length equals 18 residues. The CDR3 protein is CASSLSGPAGPQIQPQHF. The CDR3 coding sequence is TGTGCCAGCAGTTTATCCGGCCCGGCTGGGCCCCAAATTCAGCCCCAGCATTTT.

This clonotype has ten or more counts. The V gene is TRBV7-6, the J gene TRBJ2-3; possibly TRBD2 for D (5 bases). The germline V gene has CDR1 SGHVS and CDR2 FNYEAQ. The CDR3 sequence is 16 residues long. V lost 5 bases and J 6 bases, leaving 21 bases between the germline ends. In DNA form, the CDR3 reads TGTGCCAGCAGCCCCGGAGGAGGTTTCGGCGGGGATACGCAGTATTTT. Protein product: CASSPGGGFGGDTQYF.

The V gene is TRBV7-2, the J gene TRBJ1-1, with D possibly TRBD1 on 6 matching bases. V was cut by 5 bases and J by 7 bases, with 11 bases left in between. This CDR3 region has 12 residues. CDR1 and CDR2 (germline): SGHTA, FQGNSA. This chain's CDR3 is CASSPQGNEAFF. In DNA, the CDR3 is TGTGCCAGCAGCCCACAGGGCAATGAAGCTTTCTTT.

About this clonotype itself: It may be a read error: a sequence one base away is much more abundant. This chain joins TRBV7-6 and TRBJ2-7; 7 positions agree with TRBD1. Germline-derived CDR1 and CDR2 are SGHVS and FNYEAQ. CDR3 length: 14 amino acids. CDR3 sequence reads: CGSSVAGTADEQYF. Written as DNA, the CDR3 is TGTGGCAGCAGCGTGGCCGGGACAGCTGACGAGCAGTACTTC.

The sample holds many counts of this clonotype. This chain joins TRBV7-6 and TRBJ2-1, with 9 bases fitting TRBD2. Trimming at V came to 8 bases and at J to 7 bases, leaving 9 bases not matched to a gene. CDR3 size: 14 residues. Germline V lookup: CDR1 SGHVS, CDR2 FNYEAQ. CDR3 sequence (DNA): TGTGCCAGCGGGGCGGGAGGGCCGAAGAATGAGCAGTTCTTC. Translating gives CASGAGGPKNEQFF.

In this sample, this clonotype turned up many times. The chain has TRBV18 and TRBJ1-1, with D hard to call. This CDR3 has 17 residues. Trimming pared 0 bases from V and 1 base from J, leaving 15 bases between. The germline gives CDR1 KGHSH, CDR2 LQKENI. CDR3 protein: CASSPPPMGGPNTEAFF. The CDR3 region has the DNA TGTGCCAGCTCACCACCCCCCATGGGCGGACCGAACACTGAAGCTTTCTTT.

This clonotype showed up just a few times. V gene TRBV7-9 combines with J gene TRBJ1-1; 7 bases fit TRBD1. Germline values: CDR1 SEHNR, CDR2 FQNEAQ (reference sequence). The CDR3 covers 13 residues. V dropped 6 bases and J dropped 4; count of bases not matched to a gene: 5. As DNA, the CDR3 is TGTGCCAGCAGACCTCCAGGGGGCACTGAAGCTTTCTTT. This encodes CASRPPGGTEAFF.

The sample holds many counts of this clonotype. The chain couples TRBV11-2 to TRBJ2-1, with D perhaps TRBD1 or TRBD2 (6 bases each). In germline, CDR1 is SGHAT, CDR2 FQNNGV. The V and J ends lost 2 bases and 7 bases respectively, with 15 bases between them. The CDR3 sequence is 15 residues long. The DNA for the CDR3 is TGTGCCAGCAGCTTATTGCGGAGGGGGGAAAATGAGCAGTTCTTC. Amino acids: CASSLLRRGENEQFF.